This is a list of T cell receptor beta chains from one sample in a study of cytomegalovirus exposure and HLA in healthy donors. Measured with immunoSEQ multiplex PCR; TCRdb has only the in-frame clones, and not every one. The data contain 70,000 or so clones, 75% to 90% of them seen just once; the ten biggest clones take up roughly 12%. Material: PBMCs. Every receptor here comes from a woman aged 30 to 39 in good health and CMV-seropositive. Both conserved end residues are part of each CDR3. The D gene is left open where the match is weak. Clone size is shown for a subset of rows, as once, few, many or a class of expanded clone.

abundance,d_gene,j_gene,v_gene,CDR3nt,CDR3aa
NA,NA,TRBJ2-7,TRBV7-2,TGTGCCAGCAGCCCAAGACAGCGAATCTACGAGCAGTACTTC,CASSPRQRIYEQYF
once,NA,TRBJ2-6,TRBV5-1,TGCGCCAGCAGCTATACAGGTTTTGGGGCCAACGTCCTGACTTTC,CASSYTGFGANVLTF
NA,TRBD2,TRBJ2-1,TRBV7-6,TGTGCCAGCAGCTTAGTAGCGGGAGTTGCTGAGCAGTTCTTC,CASSLVAGVAEQFF
NA,NA,TRBJ2-2,TRBV21-1,TGTGCCAGCAGCAATGAGGGGGCGAGCACCGGGGAGCTGTTTTTT,CASSNEGASTGELFF
NA,TRBD1,TRBJ2-7,TRBV4-1,TGCGCCAGCAGCCACACAGGGGGGCCGAACGAGCAGTACTTC,CASSHTGGPNEQYF
NA,NA,TRBJ2-7,TRBV7-9,TGTGCCAGCAGCAAAACGGGGGGCCACGAGCAGTACTTC,CASSKTGGHEQYF
NA,TRBD1,TRBJ1-3,TRBV5-1,TGCGCCAGCAGCTTATCCAGACAGGGGGCATATCCCTACTCTGGAAACACCATATATTTT,CASSLSRQGAYPYSGNTIYF
NA,NA,TRBJ1-6,TRBV5-4,TGTGCCAGCAGCTTGGATTCCTTCTCCTATAATTCACCCCTCCACTTT,CASSLDSFSYNSPLHF
NA,TRBD2,TRBJ2-7,TRBV18,TGTGCCAGCTCACCTAAAAGAGCGGGACTAGCGGGAGGCTCCTACGAGCAGTACTTC,CASSPKRAGLAGGSYEQYF
NA,NA,TRBJ1-5,TRBV28,TGTGCCAGCAGATCGGGAGAGAGGGGCCGGACGCTGAAGCATTTT,CASRSGERGRTLKHF
NA,TRBD1,TRBJ1-1,TRBV5-6,TGTGCCAGCAGGCCCGGGACAGGGTTGGCTTTCTTT,CASRPGTGLAFF
NA,NA,TRBJ2-7,TRBV5-6,TGTGCCAGCAGCTATTGGACAGCCTACGAGCAGTACTTC,CASSYWTAYEQYF
NA,TRBD2,TRBJ2-3,TRBV7-9,TGTGCCAGCATCAGACTAGCGGAGAGCACAGATACGCAGTATTTT,CASIRLAESTDTQYF
NA,TRBD2,TRBJ2-1,TRBV7-9,TGTGCCAGCAGCTTAGCACCGGGAGGGCTCAATGAGCAGTTCTTC,CASSLAPGGLNEQFF
NA,NA,TRBJ1-1,TRBV4-2,TGTGCCAGCAGCCTACAACAGGGAGTCTCCCAGAACACTGAAGCTTTCTTT,CASSLQQGVSQNTEAFF
NA,TRBD2,TRBJ2-3,TRBV7-6,TGTGCCAGCAGCTTAGCGCGTGGGGGGACTAGCGGGGCCCGCACAGATACGCAGTATTTT,CASSLARGGTSGARTDTQYF
once,NA,TRBJ2-1,TRBV29-1,TGCAGCTCGGCGGAGGGGGCTCCCCTCGGCAATGAGCAGTTCTTC,CSSAEGAPLGNEQFF
NA,TRBD1,TRBJ2-5,TRBV7-7,TGTGCCAGCAGCCTCACAGGGGAGAGGGAGACCCAGTACTTC,CASSLTGERETQYF
NA,TRBD2,TRBJ2-1,TRBV7-2,TGTGCCAGCAGCTTAGAAGGGGGGGGGCTAGCGGGAGGGGAGCAGTTCTTC,CASSLEGGGLAGGEQFF
once,TRBD2,TRBJ2-1,TRBV7-9,TGTGCCAGCAGCTTATGGCGGACTAGCGGGAGTATGGATGAGCAGTTCTTC,CASSLWRTSGSMDEQFF
NA,TRBD2,TRBJ2-5,TRBV5-1,TGCGCCAGCAGCTTGGGACTAGCGGGGGAAGAGACCCAGTACTTC,CASSLGLAGEETQYF
NA,TRBD2,TRBJ2-7,TRBV7-8,TGTGCCAGCAGCATAGGACTAGCGGGCACCTACGAGCAGTACTTC,CASSIGLAGTYEQYF
NA,TRBD2,TRBJ2-1,TRBV7-3,TGTGCCAGCAGTTTCTCGTCCGGGGGGAATGAGCAGTTCTTC,CASSFSSGGNEQFF
once,TRBD1,TRBJ1-6,TRBV18,TGTGCCAGCTGCGGACAGGGGGCCTCACCCCTCCACTTT,CASCGQGASPLHF